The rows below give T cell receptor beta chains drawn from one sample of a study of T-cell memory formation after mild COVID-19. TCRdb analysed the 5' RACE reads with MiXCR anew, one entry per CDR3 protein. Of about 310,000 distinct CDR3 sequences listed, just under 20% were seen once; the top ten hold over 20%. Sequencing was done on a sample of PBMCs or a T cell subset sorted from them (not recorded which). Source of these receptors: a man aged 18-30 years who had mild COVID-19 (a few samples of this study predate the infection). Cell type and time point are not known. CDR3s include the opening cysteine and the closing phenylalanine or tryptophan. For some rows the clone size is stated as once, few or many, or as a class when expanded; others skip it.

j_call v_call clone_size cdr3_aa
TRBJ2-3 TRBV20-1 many CSASGEYYGTDTQYF
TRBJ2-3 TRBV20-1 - CSASLTERDAYF
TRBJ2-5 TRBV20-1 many CSAQTSGGQETQYF
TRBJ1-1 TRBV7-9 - CASSQGTGNTEAFF
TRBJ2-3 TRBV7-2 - CASSTLGGAQYF
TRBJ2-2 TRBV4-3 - CATGAASGGLRTGELFF
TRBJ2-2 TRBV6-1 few CASSEAPWTGAGELFF
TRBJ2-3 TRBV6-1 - CASTEGTGAPDTQYF
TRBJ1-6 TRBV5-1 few CASRDGSDNSPLHF
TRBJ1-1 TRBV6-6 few CASRFTQNTEAFF
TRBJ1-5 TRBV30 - CAWNRDGSNQPQHF
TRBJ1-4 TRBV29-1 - CSVFAGTVNEKLFF
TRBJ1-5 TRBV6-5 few CASGPSREVPNQPQHF
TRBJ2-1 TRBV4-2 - CASSQDGQDSLDNEQFF
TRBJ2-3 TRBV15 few CATSRDTTSGSTDTQYF
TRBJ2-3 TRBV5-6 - CASSFNPDGTDTQYF